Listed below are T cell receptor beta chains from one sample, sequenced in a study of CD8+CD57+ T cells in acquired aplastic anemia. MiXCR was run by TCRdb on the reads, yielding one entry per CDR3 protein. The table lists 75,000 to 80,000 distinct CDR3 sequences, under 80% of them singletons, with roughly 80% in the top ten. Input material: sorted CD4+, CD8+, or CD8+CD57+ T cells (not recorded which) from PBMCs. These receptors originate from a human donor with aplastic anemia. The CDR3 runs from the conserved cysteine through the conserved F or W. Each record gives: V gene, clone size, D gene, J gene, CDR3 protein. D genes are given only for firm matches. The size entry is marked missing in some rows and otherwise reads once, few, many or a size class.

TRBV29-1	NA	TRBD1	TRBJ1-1	CSVLTGIEAFF
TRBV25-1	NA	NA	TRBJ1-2	CASSNPGSPRYGYTF
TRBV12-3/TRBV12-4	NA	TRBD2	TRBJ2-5	CASSSVAGDVGETQHF
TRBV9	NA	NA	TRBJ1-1	CASSNQGSGNTEAFF
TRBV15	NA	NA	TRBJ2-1	CATSRQEASYNEQFF
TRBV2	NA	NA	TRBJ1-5	CASSVEGGDNQPQHF
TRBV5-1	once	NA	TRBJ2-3	CASSFGRSSTDTQYF
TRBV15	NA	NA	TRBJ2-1	CATSRVTSPEDEQFF
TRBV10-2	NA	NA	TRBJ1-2	CASGEERGVRGYTF
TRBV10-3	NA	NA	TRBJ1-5	CAISRDSNQPQHF
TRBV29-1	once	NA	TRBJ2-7	CSALTAYEQYF
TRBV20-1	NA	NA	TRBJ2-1	CSAPRGAGYNEQFF
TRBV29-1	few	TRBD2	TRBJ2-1	CSVGTSGREQFF
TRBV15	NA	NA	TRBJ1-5	CATSRGGDQPQHF
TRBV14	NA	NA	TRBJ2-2	CASSPGVANTGELFF
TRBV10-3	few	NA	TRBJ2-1	CAISKGGAYNEQFF
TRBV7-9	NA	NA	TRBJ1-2	CASSPHRDNYGYTF
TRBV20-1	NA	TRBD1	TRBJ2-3	CSASLQGTGTDTQYF
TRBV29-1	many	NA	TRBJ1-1	CSVVWGNLNTEAFF
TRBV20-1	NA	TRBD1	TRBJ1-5	CSAGGGQPNQPQHF
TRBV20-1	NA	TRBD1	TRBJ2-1	CSARDRVDYNEQFF
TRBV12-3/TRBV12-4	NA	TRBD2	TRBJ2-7	CASSLGRREDYEQYF
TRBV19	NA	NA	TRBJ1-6	CASSIENSPLHF
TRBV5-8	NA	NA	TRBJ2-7	CASRRTLGSSYEQYF
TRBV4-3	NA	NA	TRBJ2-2	CASSPTFTGELFF
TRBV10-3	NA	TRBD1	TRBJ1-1	CAIRDSMNTEAFF
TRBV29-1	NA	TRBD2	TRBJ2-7	CSVEDITSGNYEQYF
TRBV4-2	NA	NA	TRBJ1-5	CASSQESLGNQPQHF
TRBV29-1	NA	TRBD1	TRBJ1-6	CSGADRVVAPLHF
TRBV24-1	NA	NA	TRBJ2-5	CATRNRDAETQHF
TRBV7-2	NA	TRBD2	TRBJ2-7	CASSLALGGMALEQYF
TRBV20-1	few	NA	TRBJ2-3	CSARPTLGLSTDTQYF
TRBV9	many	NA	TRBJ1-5	CASSAGEHYSNQPQHF
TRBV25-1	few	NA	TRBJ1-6	CASSEPLGPNSPLHF
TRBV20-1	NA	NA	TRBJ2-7	CSARGTEPYEQYF
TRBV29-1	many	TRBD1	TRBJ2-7	CSVGTGGVYEQYF
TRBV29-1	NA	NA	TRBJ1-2	CSVAGRSGGYTF
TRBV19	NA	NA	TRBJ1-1	CASSSPGRASEAFF
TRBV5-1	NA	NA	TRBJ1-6	CASSIDNSPLHF
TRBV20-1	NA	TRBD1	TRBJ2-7	CSATPLAGGDEQYF
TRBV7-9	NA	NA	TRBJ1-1	CASSFSLPSAFF
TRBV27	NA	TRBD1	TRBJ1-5	CASSFGQGQPQHF
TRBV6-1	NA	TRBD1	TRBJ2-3	CASSQDRESTDTQYF
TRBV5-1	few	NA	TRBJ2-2	CASREEGSNTGELFF
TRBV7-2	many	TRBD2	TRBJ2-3	CASSLWGLAEQYF
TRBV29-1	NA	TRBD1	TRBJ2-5	CSVEADRGRAETQYF